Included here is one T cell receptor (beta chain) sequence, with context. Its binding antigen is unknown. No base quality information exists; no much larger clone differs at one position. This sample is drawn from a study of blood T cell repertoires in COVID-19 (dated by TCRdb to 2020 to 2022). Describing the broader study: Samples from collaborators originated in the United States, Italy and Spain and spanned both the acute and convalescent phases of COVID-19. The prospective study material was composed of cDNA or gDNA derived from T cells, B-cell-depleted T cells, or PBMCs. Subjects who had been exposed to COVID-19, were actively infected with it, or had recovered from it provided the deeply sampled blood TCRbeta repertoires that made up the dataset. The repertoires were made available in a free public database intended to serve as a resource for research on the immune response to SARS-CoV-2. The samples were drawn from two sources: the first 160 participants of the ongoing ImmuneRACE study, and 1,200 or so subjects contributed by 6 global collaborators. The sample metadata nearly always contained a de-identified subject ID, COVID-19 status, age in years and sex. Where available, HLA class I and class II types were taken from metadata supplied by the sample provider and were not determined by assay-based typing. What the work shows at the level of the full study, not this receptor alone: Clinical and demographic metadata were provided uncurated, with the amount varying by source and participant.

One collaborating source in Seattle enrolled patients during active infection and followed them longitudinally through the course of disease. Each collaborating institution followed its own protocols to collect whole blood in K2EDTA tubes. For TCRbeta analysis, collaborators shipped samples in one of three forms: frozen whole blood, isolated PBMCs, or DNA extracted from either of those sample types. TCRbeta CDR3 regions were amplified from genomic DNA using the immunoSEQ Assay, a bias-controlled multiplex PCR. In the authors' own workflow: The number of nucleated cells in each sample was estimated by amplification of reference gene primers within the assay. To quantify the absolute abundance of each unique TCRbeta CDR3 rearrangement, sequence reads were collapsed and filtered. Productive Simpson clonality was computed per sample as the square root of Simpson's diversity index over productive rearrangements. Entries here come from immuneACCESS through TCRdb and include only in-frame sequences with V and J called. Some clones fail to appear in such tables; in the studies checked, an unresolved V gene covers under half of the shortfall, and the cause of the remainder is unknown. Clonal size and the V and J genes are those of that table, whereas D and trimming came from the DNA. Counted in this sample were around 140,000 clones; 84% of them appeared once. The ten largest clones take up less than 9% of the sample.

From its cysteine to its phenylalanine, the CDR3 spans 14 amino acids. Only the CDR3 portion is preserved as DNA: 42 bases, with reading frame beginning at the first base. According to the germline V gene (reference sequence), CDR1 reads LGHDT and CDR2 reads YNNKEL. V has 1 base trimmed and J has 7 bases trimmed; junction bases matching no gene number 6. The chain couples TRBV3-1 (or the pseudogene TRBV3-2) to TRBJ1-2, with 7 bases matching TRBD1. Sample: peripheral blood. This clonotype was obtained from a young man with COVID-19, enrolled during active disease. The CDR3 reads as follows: CASSQGQGQRGYTF. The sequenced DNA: TGTGCCAGCAGCCAAGGACAGGGTCAACGTGGCTACACCTTC.